This TCR beta chain is from a study of PD-L1 blockade in urothelial cancer. Turning to the study itself: Males with bladder-origin urothelial cancer constituted about 90% of the roughly 30 patients. Blood was analyzed 3 weeks (second dose) and 6 weeks after treatment start. Among blood samples, the median T cell count was approximately 150,000.

Per the germline V gene, CDR1 is MGHRA and CDR2 is YSYEKL. Trimming removed 1 base at V and 0 bases at J, with 10 bases between. The CDR3 covers 16 residues. Time point here: pretreatment peripheral blood. The data were produced by immunoSEQ multiplex PCR, yet TCRdb's version contains in-frame clones alone and is incomplete. The sample yields around 43,000 clones, roughly 84% seen once. The genes are TRBV4-1 and TRBJ2-1; D call uncertain. The receptor's source is a donor at least 40 years old with urothelial cancer. This sample comprised PBMCs, obtained around atezolizumab (anti-PD-L1) treatment. The CDR3: CASSQARLSSYNEQFF. Written as DNA, the CDR3 is TGCGCCAGCAGCCAAGCCCGACTTAGCTCCTACAATGAGCAGTTCTTC.